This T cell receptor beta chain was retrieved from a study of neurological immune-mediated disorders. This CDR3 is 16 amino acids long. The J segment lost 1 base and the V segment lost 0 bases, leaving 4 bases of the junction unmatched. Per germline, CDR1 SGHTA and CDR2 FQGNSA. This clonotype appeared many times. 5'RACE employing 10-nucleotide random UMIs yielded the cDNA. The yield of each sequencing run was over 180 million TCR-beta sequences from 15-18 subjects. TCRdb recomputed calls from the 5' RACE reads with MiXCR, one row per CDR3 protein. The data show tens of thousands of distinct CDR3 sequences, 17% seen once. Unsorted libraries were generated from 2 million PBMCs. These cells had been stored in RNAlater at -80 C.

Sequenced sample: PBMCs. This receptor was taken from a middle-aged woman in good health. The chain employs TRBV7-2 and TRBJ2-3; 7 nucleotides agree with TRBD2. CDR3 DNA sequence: TGTGCCAGCAGCTTAGCGCTGGCGGGGGGCACAGATACGCAGTATTTT. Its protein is CASSLALAGGTDTQYF. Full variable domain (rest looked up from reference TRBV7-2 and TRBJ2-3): GAGVSQSPSNKVTEKGKDVELRCDPISGHTALYWYRQSLGQGLEFLIYFQGNSAPDKSGLPSDRFSAERTGGSVSTLTIQRTQQEDSAVYLCASSLALAGGTDTQYFGPGTRLTVL.